The entry that follows covers one T cell receptor beta chain sequence. Its cognate antigen has yet to be identified. Base qualities are not at hand, and no much larger clone is one base apart. The sample comes from a study of post-analysis software for immune sequencing data (dated by TCRdb to the mid-2010s). Some background on the complete study: Disease courses on record covered relapsing-remitting, secondary progressive and progressive-relapsing multiple sclerosis, though some patients had no subtype annotation. The multiple sclerosis patient repertoires were compared with 11 previously published healthy control repertoires from donors aged about 6 to 25 years. A subset of samples was prepared in parallel using single-end sample barcoding, then pooled and co-amplified after Illumina adapter ligation. What the authors observed across the whole study: Direct clustering with F measure revealed strong co-clustering of samples prepared in the same batch, which led to a batch-effect correction. Several TRBV segments, including TRBV5-6, TRBV5-1 and TRBV20-1, were significantly more frequent in patients than controls. The multiple sclerosis patient group was slightly younger than the control group. Significantly lower normalized Chao1 diversity was found in multiple sclerosis patients than in controls, suggesting substantial peripheral T-cell clonal expansion.

V is clipped by 0 bases and J by 2 bases, and the sequence between their germline boundaries is 17 bases long. The germline V gene specifies SNHLY as CDR1 and FYNNEI as CDR2. Measured from the cysteine to the phenylalanine, the CDR3 is 18 residues long. Just the 54-base CDR3 DNA is kept, in frame starting at base 1. The library was built by means of PCR. Sequencing took place on an Illumina HiSeq 2500. To reduce PCR and sequencing biases, unique molecular identifiers were incorporated into the TCR beta cDNA libraries. Per 1 to 10 million input T cells, approximately 500,000 cDNA molecules were obtained, such that each molecule approximated one T cell. The patient libraries were prepared and sequenced using the same protocol as the earlier healthy control dataset. Within a given batch, samples were prepared together, multiplexed and sequenced on the same HiSeq lane. On the authors' methods: MIGEC handled the raw barcoded reads, throwing out single-read molecular identifier groups before consensus assembly and CDR3 extraction. Clonotype tables were post-analysed with VDJtools, and diversity was normalized by down-sampling all datasets to the smallest sample size. To correct batch-related cross-sample contamination, repertoire overlap clustering matched CDR3 amino acid sequences but not nucleotide sequences. Using fastp at Q25 and MiXCR, TCRdb reprocessed the public reads and kept productive beta chains. Identical CDR3 proteins give one entry, which carries the most common genes and DNA. The V and J calls and clone size come from TCRdb's table, not from the authors' own analysis. The sample table lists 500,000 to 600,000 distinct CDR3 sequences, roughly 45% of them with a count of one. Approximately 1.7% of the sample rests with the top ten.

To demonstrate the VDJtools post-analysis software, the study profiled TCR beta repertoires from the peripheral blood of about 13 young patients with multiple sclerosis. Multiple sclerosis patients were children and adolescents aged roughly 6 to 16 years. The V and J genes are TRBV2 and TRBJ2-1; TRBD1 is a weak D gene call, 5 bases matching. The sample taken for sequencing was blood. The receptor's source is a girl under 18 with multiple sclerosis. The CDR3 reads CASSEAWRQSQTYNEQFF. The DNA sequence reads TGTGCCAGCAGTGAAGCGTGGAGACAGTCACAAACCTACAATGAGCAGTTCTTC. With the rest looked up from the reference TRBV2 and TRBJ2-1 genes rather than sequenced, the full variable domain is EPEVTQTPSHQVTQMGQEVILRCVPISNHLYFYWYRQILGQKVEFLVSFYNNEISEKSEIFDDQFSVERPDGSNFTLKIRSTKLEDSAMYFCASSEAWRQSQTYNEQFFGPGTRLTVL.